This T cell receptor (beta chain) was profiled in a study of T cells after yellow fever vaccination. In the study overall: Fractions low in cell number were prepared with SMART-Seq v4 Ultra Low Input.

It was through 5'RACE template switching that TCR cDNA was made, with a universal primer site and UMIs added. TCRdb re-derived calls from the 5' RACE reads in MiXCR, one entry per CDR3 protein. The sample carries about 580,000 distinct CDR3 sequences, about a sixth recorded once. The table lists this clonotype with a few counts. Per the germline V gene, CDR1 is SGHVS and CDR2 is FQNEAQ. V was cut by 5 bases and J by 2 bases, with 18 bases left in between. The CDR3 totals 16 residues. The sequences come from PBMCs, collected about 5 days after the first yellow fever vaccination. The chain recombines TRBV7-8 with TRBJ2-5; tentative D call: TRBD2 (6 bases). This TCR came from a man younger than 35 who received the YFV17D yellow fever vaccine. The DNA of the CDR3 is TGTGCCAGCAGCCCGGACCCCCCTGCGGGGCAAGAGACCCAGTACTTC. Protein sequence: CASSPDPPAGQETQYF.